The sequence of this T cell receptor beta chain was determined in a study of CD4 and CD8 cells across lung adenocarcinoma regions. TCRdb reprocessed the PCR reads with MiXCR, giving one entry per CDR3 protein. The sample has 10,000 to 11,000 distinct CDR3 sequences, 40% to 65% seen once. The receptor was isolated from a male donor with lung adenocarcinoma. The CD4 and CD8 labels of this study may be unreliable. The material sequenced was CD4+ T cells from the center of a lung tumor.

The CDR3 is CASGLGQSSYNEQFF. The CDR3, as DNA: TGTGCTAGTGGTCTGGGACAGAGCTCCTACAATGAGCAGTTCTTC. The chain combines TRBV12-5 with TRBJ2-1, with 7 bases aligning to TRBD1. The CDR3 has 15 residues. Germline CDR1 LGHNT, CDR2 FRNRAP. Germline trimming cut 5 bases from V and 0 bases from J; bases unmatched to any gene: 4.